The 19 T cell receptor beta chains below come from one sample, sequenced in a study of blood T cell repertoires in COVID-19. Sequencing was performed with immunoSEQ multiplex PCR; in TCRdb, only in-frame clones are kept and a portion is missing. Of about 290,000 clones detected, around 86% appear once; the ten largest clones hold 1.7%. Sequences were obtained from PBMCs or T cells enriched from blood (not recorded which). These receptors were obtained from a woman aged 40-49 years who had recovered from COVID-19.

The rearrangement joins TRBV7-2 to TRBJ1-3; D is unresolved. Between the trimmed V and J ends, which lost 0 bases and 4 bases, there was a span of 7 bases. The germline gives CDR1 SGHTA, CDR2 FQGNSA. The CDR3 consists of 14 residues. CDR3 protein: CASSLAGGGNTIYF. CDR3 DNA: TGTGCCAGCAGCTTAGCGGGAGGGGGAAACACCATATATTTT. The whole variable domain, filled in from reference TRBV7-2 and TRBJ1-3, reads GAGVSQSPSNKVTEKGKDVELRCDPISGHTALYWYRQSLGQGLEFLIYFQGNSAPDKSGLPSDRFSAERTGGSVSTLTIQRTQQEDSAVYLCASSLAGGGNTIYFGEGSWLTVV.

The CDR3 here is CASSFPEVRNPPGQPQHF. CDR3 nucleotides: TGTGCCAGCAGTTTCCCGGAAGTAAGGAACCCCCCCGGGCAGCCCCAGCATTTT. This chain links TRBV27 with TRBJ1-5, with D uncertain. The CDR3 extends over 18 amino acids. Looked up from germline, CDR1 is MNHEY and CDR2 is SMNVEV (reference sequence). V lost 3 bases and J lost 7, with 25 bases in between.

The chain's CDR3 is CASSEGGRAAREQYF. The CDR3 coding sequence is TGTGCCAGCAGTGAAGGGGGCAGGGCGGCTAGGGAGCAGTACTTC. This chain connects TRBV25-1 to TRBJ2-7; D is perhaps TRBD1 (6 bases). Germline V gene sequence: CDR1 MGHDK, CDR2 SYGVNS. This CDR3 has 15 amino acids. The V end was cut by 2 bases, the J end by 7 bases, with 18 bases between.

The chain joins TRBV7-8 to TRBJ1-4, with D hard to call. The CDR3 spans 15 residues. Germline CDR1 and CDR2: SGHVS and FQNEAQ. V lost 4 bases, J lost 7 bases, and 16 bases lay in between. For the CDR3, the DNA is TGTGCCAGCAGCTCCGTCCGGGGTTTCGGTGAAAAACTGTTTTTT. Residues: CASSSVRGFGEKLFF.

The rearrangement uses TRBV10-3 and TRBJ2-7, with D possibly matching TRBD2 (6 bases). The ends were cut back, 10 bases at V and 2 bases at J, with 21 bases in the middle. This CDR3 has 15 amino acids. Germline CDR1 and CDR2: ENHRY and SYGVKD. In nucleotides, the CDR3 is TGTGCCACTAACGAGCCGGGGGAGGAGGCCTACGAGCAGTACTTC. This codes for CATNEPGEEAYEQYF.

The V call is TRBV9, the J call TRBJ2-7; possible D gene TRBD2, 6 bases. CDR3 length equals 16 residues. CDR1 is SGDLS and CDR2 is YYNGEE in the germline V gene. Trimming removed 3 bases from V and 0 bases from J, with 16 bases in between. This CDR3 reads CASSGGLAGNSYEQYF. CDR3 in DNA: TGTGCCAGCAGCGGCGGTCTTGCGGGGAACTCCTACGAGCAGTACTTC.

The J gene is TRBJ2-7, the V gene TRBV3-1 (or the pseudogene TRBV3-2); 7 bases align to TRBD1. Unmatched junction bases numbered 10, after V lost 3 bases and J lost 5 bases. This CDR3 has 15 residues. Germline assignment: CDR1 LGHDT and CDR2 YNNKEL (reference sequence). The CDR3, as DNA: TGTGCCAGCAGCCACGAAGGGGGCTTCGGGAACGAGCAGTACTTC. Translated, it gives CASSHEGGFGNEQYF.

A single count supports this clone. The chain is built from TRBV5-1 and TRBJ2-1, with D possibly being TRBD1 (5 bases). CDR3 length equals 13 residues. Trimming shortened V by 0 bases and J by 8 bases, and 9 bases separated the two germline ends. Germline V lookup: CDR1 SGHRS, CDR2 YFSETQ. In DNA form, the CDR3 reads TGCGCCAGCAGCTTGGAGGGGCGTGATGAGCAGTTCTTC. It encodes CASSLEGRDEQFF.

J is TRBJ1-2 and V is TRBV5-8, with TRBD1 as a possible D gene (5 bases). This CDR3 has 14 amino acids. Looked up from germline, CDR1 is SGHTS and CDR2 is YDEGEE. V was pared by 2 bases and J by 4 bases, with 12 bases between. The CDR3 loop is CASSFRVLAYGYTF. The CDR3 nucleotides read TGTGCCAGCAGCTTCAGGGTACTGGCCTATGGCTACACCTTC.

This clone was seen just once. The gene calls are TRBV2 and TRBJ1-6, with a tentative D call TRBD1 (6 bases). Trimming pared 7 bases from V and 4 bases from J, leaving 14 bases between. This CDR3 is built from 15 residues. The germline CDR1 and CDR2 sequences are SNHLY and FYNNEI. Written as DNA, the CDR3 is TGTGCCAGCATAGCCCAAACAGGGTATAATTCACCCCTCCACTTT. This sequence encodes CASIAQTGYNSPLHF. Full variable domain (missing parts from reference TRBV2 and TRBJ1-6): EPEVTQTPSHQVTQMGQEVILRCVPISNHLYFYWYRQILGQKVEFLVSFYNNEISEKSEIFDDQFSVERPDGSNFTLKIRSTKLEDSAMYFCASIAQTGYNSPLHFGNGTRLTVT.

The gene calls are TRBV19 and TRBJ1-1; 9 bases agree with TRBD1. Germline V gene data show CDR1 as LNHDA and CDR2 as SQIVND (reference sequence). V dropped 3 bases and J dropped 10; count of bases not matched to a gene: 9. The CDR3 totals 14 residues. In DNA, the CDR3 is TGTGCCAGTAGTATCCCCCGGGACAGGGTCATAGCTTTCTTT. It specifies CASSIPRDRVIAFF.

The chain carries TRBV19 and TRBJ1-1; 12 nucleotides agree with TRBD1. The germline V gene encodes CDR1 LNHDA and CDR2 SQIVND (reference sequence). The CDR3 contains 15 residues. V shed 6 bases, J shed 6 bases, and the junction held 8 bases outside the gene matches. CDR3 amino acids: CASRGDRGRFAEAFF. As DNA, the CDR3 is TGTGCCAGTAGGGGGGACAGGGGGCGTTTCGCTGAAGCTTTCTTT.

This clone showed up just a few times. The V gene is TRBV5-4, the J gene TRBJ1-1; D remains unclear. CDR3 length: 13 amino acids. Trimming took off 2 bases at V and 2 bases at J, with 7 bases between the two ends. Germline values: CDR1 SGHNT, CDR2 YYREEE (reference sequence). CDR3 protein: CASSLVVNTEAFF. DNA of the CDR3: TGTGCCAGCAGCTTAGTAGTTAACACTGAAGCTTTCTTT.

V usage is TRBV5-1 and J usage is TRBJ2-1, with 10 bases fitting TRBD2. J gave up 7 bases and V 0 bases, and 4 bases lay outside the gene matches. The CDR3 runs 15 residues. Germline CDR1 is SGHRS and CDR2 is YFSETQ. This CDR3 reads CASSLGAGGMNEQFF. The CDR3 DNA follows: TGCGCCAGCAGCTTGGGAGCGGGGGGGATGAATGAGCAGTTCTTC.

V usage is TRBV4-2 and J usage is TRBJ2-3; TRBD2 matches 9 bases. This CDR3 is 16 amino acids long. After removal of 5 bases from V and 4 bases from J, the junction contained 10 bases not matched to a gene. CDR1 is LGHNA, CDR2 YNFKEQ, per germline. In DNA form, the CDR3 reads TGTGCCAGCAGCGAAGGGGCGGGAGGGATCGCAGATACGCAGTATTTT. Translated: CASSEGAGGIADTQYF.

This clone was observed a handful of times. V gene TRBV18 combines with J gene TRBJ1-5, with 7 bases identical to TRBD1. The CDR3 is 15 amino acids. Trimming cost V 5 bases and J 3 bases; bases outside gene matches: 7. CDR1 is KGHSH and CDR2 is LQKENI in the germline V gene. This chain's CDR3 is CASSAPGGHNQPQHF. The DNA of the CDR3 is TGTGCCAGCTCAGCCCCAGGGGGGCACAATCAGCCCCAGCATTTT.

This chain connects TRBV7-2 to TRBJ1-5; D ambiguous. The V gene's germline CDR1 is SGHTA and CDR2 FQGNSA. The germline V and J ends were trimmed by 1 base and 1 base, with 8 bases remaining between them. This CDR3 comprises 15 residues. The CDR3 sequence: CASSLGSGSNQPQHF. The CDR3 DNA reads TGTGCCAGCAGCTTAGGGTCGGGGAGCAATCAGCCCCAGCATTTT.

This clone was recorded only once. This chain uses TRBV30 with TRBJ1-1; D uncertain. This CDR3 comprises 13 residues. V was clipped by 0 bases and J by 4 bases, with 9 bases between them. The germline CDR1 and CDR2 sequences are GTSNPN and SVGIG (reference sequence). CDR3 sequence (DNA): TGTGCCTGGAGTGTGAGGATGGGCACTGAAGCTTTCTTT. Its protein is CAWSVRMGTEAFF.

This clone was found many times. The chain recombines TRBV11-2 with TRBJ1-4; perhaps TRBD1 as D (6 bases). Per germline, CDR1 SGHAT and CDR2 FQNNGV. This CDR3 comprises 14 residues. Deletions cut 7 bases from V and 8 bases from J, with 17 bases between. CDR3 DNA sequence: TGTGCCAGCACCCCCCGGGACCAGGGGGAAAAACTGTTTTTT. Translation gives CASTPRDQGEKLFF.